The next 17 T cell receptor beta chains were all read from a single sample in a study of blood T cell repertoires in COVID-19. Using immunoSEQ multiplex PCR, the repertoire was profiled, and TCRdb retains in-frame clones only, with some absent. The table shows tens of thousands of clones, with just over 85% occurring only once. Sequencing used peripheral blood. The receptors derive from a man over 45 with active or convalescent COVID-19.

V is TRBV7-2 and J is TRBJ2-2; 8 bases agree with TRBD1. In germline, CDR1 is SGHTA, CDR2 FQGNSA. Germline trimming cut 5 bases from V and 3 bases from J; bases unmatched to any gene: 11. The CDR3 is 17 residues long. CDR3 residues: CASSPRAGGRDTGELFF. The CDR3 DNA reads TGTGCCAGCAGCCCCAGAGCAGGGGGCAGGGACACCGGGGAGCTGTTTTTT.

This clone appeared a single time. The CDR3 region has the DNA TGTGCCAGCAGCCCCGGAGGGGAGAATGGCTACACCTTC. Encoded protein: CASSPGGENGYTF. J is TRBJ1-2 and V is TRBV4-2; TRBD1 is a possible D gene (5 bases). This CDR3 spans 13 amino acids. The germline gives CDR1 LGHNA, CDR2 YNFKEQ. Trimming cost V 4 bases and J 6 bases, with 12 bases left between them.

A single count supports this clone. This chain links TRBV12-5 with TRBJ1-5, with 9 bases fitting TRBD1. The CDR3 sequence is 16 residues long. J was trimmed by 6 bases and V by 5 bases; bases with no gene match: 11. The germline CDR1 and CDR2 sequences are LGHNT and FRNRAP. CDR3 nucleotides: TGTGCTAGTGGTGCCACTCGCGGGACAGGGAGTCAGCCCCAGCATTTT. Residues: CASGATRGTGSQPQHF.

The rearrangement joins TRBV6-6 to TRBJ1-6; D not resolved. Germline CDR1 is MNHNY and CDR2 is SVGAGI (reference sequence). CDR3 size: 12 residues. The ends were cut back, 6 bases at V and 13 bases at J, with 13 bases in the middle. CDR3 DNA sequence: TGTGCCAGCAGACTCACTGGTAATCCCCTCCACTTT. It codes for CASRLTGNPLHF.

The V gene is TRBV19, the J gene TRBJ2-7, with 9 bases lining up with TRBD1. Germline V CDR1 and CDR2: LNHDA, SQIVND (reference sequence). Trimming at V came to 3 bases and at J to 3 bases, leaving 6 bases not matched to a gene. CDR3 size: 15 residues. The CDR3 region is CASSIRTGEGYEQYF. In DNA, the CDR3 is TGTGCCAGTAGTATTAGGACAGGGGAGGGCTACGAGCAGTACTTC.

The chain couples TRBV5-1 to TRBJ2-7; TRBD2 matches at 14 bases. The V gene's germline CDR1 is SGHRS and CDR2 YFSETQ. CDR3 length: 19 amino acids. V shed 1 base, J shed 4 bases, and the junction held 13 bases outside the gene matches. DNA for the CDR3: TGCGCCAGCAGCTTGCCGGGACTAGCGGGAGTACAGGGGGAGTACGAGCAGTACTTC. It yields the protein CASSLPGLAGVQGEYEQYF.

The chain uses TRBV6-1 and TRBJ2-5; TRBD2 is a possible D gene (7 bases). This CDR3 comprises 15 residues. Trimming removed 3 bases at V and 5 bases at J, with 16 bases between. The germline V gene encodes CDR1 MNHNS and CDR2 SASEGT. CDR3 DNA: TGTGCCAGCAGTGATATTTCGGGGGGCGGGGAGACCCAGTACTTC. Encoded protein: CASSDISGGGETQYF.

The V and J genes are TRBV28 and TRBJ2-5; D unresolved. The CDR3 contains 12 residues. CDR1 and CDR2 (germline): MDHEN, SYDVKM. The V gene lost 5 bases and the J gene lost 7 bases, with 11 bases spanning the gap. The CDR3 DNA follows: TGTGCCAGCAGTCCCACTTTTGGGACCCAGTACTTC. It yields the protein CASSPTFGTQYF.

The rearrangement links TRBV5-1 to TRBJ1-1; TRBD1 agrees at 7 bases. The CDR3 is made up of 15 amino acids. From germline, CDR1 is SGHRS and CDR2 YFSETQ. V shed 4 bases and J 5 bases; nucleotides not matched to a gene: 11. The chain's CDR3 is CASSLNTGVRTEAFF. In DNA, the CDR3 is TGCGCCAGCAGCCTAAATACAGGGGTAAGGACTGAAGCTTTCTTT.

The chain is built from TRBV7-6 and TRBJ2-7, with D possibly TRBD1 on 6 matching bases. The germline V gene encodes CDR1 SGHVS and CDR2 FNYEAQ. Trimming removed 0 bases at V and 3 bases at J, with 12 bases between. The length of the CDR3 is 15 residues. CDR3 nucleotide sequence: TGTGCCAGCAGCTTAGCGCACGGCAGGGGCTACGAGCAGTACTTC. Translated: CASSLAHGRGYEQYF. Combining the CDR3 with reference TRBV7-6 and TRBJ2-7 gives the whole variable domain GAGVSQSPRYKVTKRGQDVALRCDPISGHVSLYWYRQALGQGPEFLTYFNYEAQQDKSGLPNDRFSAERPEGSISTLTIQRTEQRDSAMYRCASSLAHGRGYEQYFGPGTRLTVT.

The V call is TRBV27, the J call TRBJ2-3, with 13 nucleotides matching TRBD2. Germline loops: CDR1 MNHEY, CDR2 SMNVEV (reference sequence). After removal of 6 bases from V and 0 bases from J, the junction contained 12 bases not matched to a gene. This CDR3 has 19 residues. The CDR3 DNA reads TGTGCCAGCAGCCGAAAAACTAGCGGGGGGGCCCCTAGCACAGATACGCAGTATTTT. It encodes CASSRKTSGGAPSTDTQYF.

The CDR3 reads CASSYPASGGAFSYEQYF. The CDR3 coding sequence is TGTGCCAGCAGTTACCCTGCTAGCGGGGGGGCCTTTTCCTACGAGCAGTACTTC. J is TRBJ2-7 and V is TRBV6-2 or TRBV6-3, with 12 bases aligning to TRBD2. The CDR3 spans 18 residues. The V and J ends lost 2 bases and 1 base, in that order; junction bases with no gene match: 9. Looked up from germline, CDR1 is MNHEY and CDR2 is SVGEGT.

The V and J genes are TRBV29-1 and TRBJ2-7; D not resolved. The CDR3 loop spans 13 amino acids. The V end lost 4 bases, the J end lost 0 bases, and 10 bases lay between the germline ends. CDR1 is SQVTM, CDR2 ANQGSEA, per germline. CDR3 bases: TGCAGCGTTGGACTTCCGAGCTCCTACGAGCAGTACTTC. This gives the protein CSVGLPSSYEQYF.

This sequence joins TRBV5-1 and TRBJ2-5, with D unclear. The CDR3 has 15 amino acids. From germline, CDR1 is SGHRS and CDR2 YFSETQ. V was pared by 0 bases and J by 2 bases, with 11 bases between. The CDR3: CASSLESERQETQYF. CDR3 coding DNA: TGCGCCAGCAGCTTGGAGTCGGAGAGGCAAGAGACCCAGTACTTC.

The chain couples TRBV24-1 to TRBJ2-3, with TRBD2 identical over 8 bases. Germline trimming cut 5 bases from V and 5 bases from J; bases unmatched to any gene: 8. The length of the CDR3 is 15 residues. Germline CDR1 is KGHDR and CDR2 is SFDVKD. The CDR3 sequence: CATSAYGGAIDTQYF. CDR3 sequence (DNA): TGTGCCACCAGTGCCTACGGGGGGGCCATAGATACGCAGTATTTT.

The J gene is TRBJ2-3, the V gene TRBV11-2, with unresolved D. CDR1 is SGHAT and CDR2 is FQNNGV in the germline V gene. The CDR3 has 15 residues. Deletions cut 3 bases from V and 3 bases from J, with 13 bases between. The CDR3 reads CASSLGLGGTDTQYF. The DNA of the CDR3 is TGTGCCAGCAGCTTGGGTCTAGGTGGGACAGATACGCAGTATTTT.

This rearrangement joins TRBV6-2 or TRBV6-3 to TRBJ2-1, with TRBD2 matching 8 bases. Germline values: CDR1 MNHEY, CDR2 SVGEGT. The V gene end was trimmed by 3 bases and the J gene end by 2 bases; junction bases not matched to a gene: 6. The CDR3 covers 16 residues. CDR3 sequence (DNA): TGTGCCAGCAGTTATGAGATCGGGGGGGCCTACAATGAGCAGTTCTTC. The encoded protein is CASSYEIGGAYNEQFF.